This is a list of T cell receptor beta chains from one sample in a study of T cell repertoires in cytomegalovirus infection. TCRdb independently ran MiXCR on the reads; one entry per CDR3 protein. The table shows more than 150,000 distinct CDR3 sequences, with approximately 17% occurring only once. Sequenced material: CD8+ T cells from PBMCs. These receptors were collected from a human donor in good health (CMV status not recorded). Some clones in this sample may be carry-over from other donors' samples. The CDR3 runs from the conserved cysteine through the conserved F or W. The D gene is left open where the match is weak. Clone size appears in some rows only: once, few, many, or a class for an expanded clone.

j_gene: TRBJ1-5; v_gene: TRBV6-8; d_gene: NA; abundance: few; CDR3aa: CASSWGDNQPQHF; CDR3nt: TGTGCCAGCAGTTGGGGTGACAATCAGCCCCAGCATTTT
j_gene: TRBJ1-1; v_gene: TRBV11-1; d_gene: TRBD1; abundance: few; CDR3aa: CASSEPDRNSLNTEAFF; CDR3nt: TGTGCCAGCAGCGAACCGGACAGGAACTCACTGAACACTGAAGCTTTCTTT
j_gene: TRBJ1-1; v_gene: TRBV25-1; d_gene: TRBD1; abundance: few; CDR3aa: CASSEDRGMNTEAFF; CDR3nt: TGTGCCAGCAGTGAGGACAGGGGTATGAACACTGAAGCTTTCTTT
j_gene: TRBJ2-7; v_gene: TRBV12-3/TRBV12-4; d_gene: NA; abundance: few; CDR3aa: CASSLAGLYEQYF; CDR3nt: TGTGCCAGCAGTTTGGCGGGGCTCTACGAGCAGTACTTC
j_gene: TRBJ2-3; v_gene: TRBV20-1; d_gene: TRBD2; abundance: few; CDR3aa: CSGRPRESDTQYF; CDR3nt: TGCAGTGGCCGACCGCGGGAGTCAGATACGCAGTATTTT
j_gene: TRBJ2-7; v_gene: TRBV14; d_gene: NA; abundance: NA; CDR3aa: CASSQRRNYEQYF; CDR3nt: TGTGCCAGCAGCCAAAGACGGAACTACGAGCAGTACTTC
j_gene: TRBJ1-2; v_gene: TRBV7-2; d_gene: TRBD1; abundance: NA; CDR3aa: CASSLAPGQGGSYGYTF; CDR3nt: TGTGCCAGCAGCCTTGCACCGGGACAGGGGGGGAGCTATGGCTACACCTTC
j_gene: TRBJ2-1; v_gene: TRBV28; d_gene: TRBD2; abundance: NA; CDR3aa: CASSFQKRGLAYEQFF; CDR3nt: TGTGCCAGCAGTTTTCAGAAACGGGGACTAGCTTATGAGCAGTTCTTC
j_gene: TRBJ2-2; v_gene: TRBV12-3/TRBV12-4; d_gene: NA; abundance: NA; CDR3aa: CASSPSLAGELFF; CDR3nt: TGTGCCAGCAGTCCATCTCTGGCCGGGGAGCTGTTTTTT
j_gene: TRBJ2-5; v_gene: TRBV28; d_gene: TRBD2; abundance: few; CDR3aa: CATRSGGETQYF; CDR3nt: TGTGCCACCCGAAGCGGGGGGGAGACCCAGTACTTC
j_gene: TRBJ2-7; v_gene: TRBV7-8; d_gene: NA; abundance: NA; CDR3aa: CASSFRQGAPFYEQYF; CDR3nt: TGTGCCAGCAGCTTTCGCCAAGGGGCTCCCTTCTACGAGCAGTACTTC
j_gene: TRBJ1-2; v_gene: TRBV20-1; d_gene: NA; abundance: few; CDR3aa: CSANQLYGYTF; CDR3nt: TGCAGTGCTAACCAACTATATGGCTACACCTTC
j_gene: TRBJ2-7; v_gene: TRBV25-1; d_gene: TRBD1; abundance: NA; CDR3aa: CASSPTGGASYEQYF; CDR3nt: TGTGCCAGCAGTCCCACAGGGGGAGCCTCCTACGAGCAGTACTTC
j_gene: TRBJ2-1; v_gene: TRBV19; d_gene: NA; abundance: NA; CDR3aa: CASSIEAGSYYNEQFF; CDR3nt: TGTGCCAGTAGTATAGAGGCGGGGTCCTACTACAATGAGCAGTTCTTC
j_gene: TRBJ1-2; v_gene: TRBV15; d_gene: TRBD1; abundance: NA; CDR3aa: CATSRDGDSGFGYGYTF; CDR3nt: TGTGCCACCAGCAGAGATGGGGACAGCGGGTTCGGTTATGGCTACACCTTC
j_gene: TRBJ2-1; v_gene: TRBV7-6; d_gene: NA; abundance: few; CDR3aa: CASSLGGGRGEQFF; CDR3nt: TGTGCCAGCAGCTTAGGTGGGGGCAGGGGTGAGCAGTTCTTC
j_gene: TRBJ2-3; v_gene: TRBV7-9; d_gene: NA; abundance: few; CDR3aa: CASSLAPTLRDTQYF; CDR3nt: TGTGCCAGCAGCTTAGCGCCAACTTTGAGGGATACGCAGTATTTT
j_gene: TRBJ1-6; v_gene: TRBV7-2; d_gene: NA; abundance: few; CDR3aa: CASSLALEAHDSPLHF; CDR3nt: TGTGCCAGCAGCTTAGCCTTGGAAGCACACGATTCACCCCTCCACTTT
j_gene: TRBJ2-7; v_gene: TRBV5-1; d_gene: NA; abundance: NA; CDR3aa: CASSLGSPYEQYF; CDR3nt: TGCGCCAGCAGCTTGGGATCACCGTACGAGCAGTACTTC
j_gene: TRBJ2-1; v_gene: TRBV7-9; d_gene: NA; abundance: NA; CDR3aa: CASSLVGGGDSNEQFF; CDR3nt: TGTGCCAGCAGCTTAGTCGGAGGGGGCGACTCGAATGAGCAGTTCTTC